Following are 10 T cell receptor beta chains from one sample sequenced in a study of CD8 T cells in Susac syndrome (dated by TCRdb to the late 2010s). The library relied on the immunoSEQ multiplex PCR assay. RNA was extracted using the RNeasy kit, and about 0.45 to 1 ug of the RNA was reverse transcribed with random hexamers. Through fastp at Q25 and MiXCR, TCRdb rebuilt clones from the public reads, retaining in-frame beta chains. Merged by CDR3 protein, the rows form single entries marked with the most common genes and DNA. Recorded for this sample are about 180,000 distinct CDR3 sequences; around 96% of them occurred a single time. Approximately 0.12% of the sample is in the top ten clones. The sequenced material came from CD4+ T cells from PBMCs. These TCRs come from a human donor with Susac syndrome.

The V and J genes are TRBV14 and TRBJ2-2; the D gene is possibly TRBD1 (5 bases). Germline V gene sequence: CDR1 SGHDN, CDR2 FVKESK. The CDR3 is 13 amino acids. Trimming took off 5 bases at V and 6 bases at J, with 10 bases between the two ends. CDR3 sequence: CASSVGVPGELFF. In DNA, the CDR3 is TGTGCCAGCAGCGTAGGGGTTCCCGGGGAGCTGTTTTTT.

This CDR3 is CASSQGTAQTGELFF. The CDR3 DNA reads TGCGCCAGCAGCCAAGGGACAGCGCAGACCGGGGAGCTGTTTTTT. V gene TRBV4-1 combines with J gene TRBJ2-2; TRBD1 might be the D (6 bases). The CDR3 totals 15 residues. Germline CDR1 MGHRA, CDR2 YSYEKL. The V end lost 1 base, the J end lost 5 bases, and 11 bases lay between the germline ends.

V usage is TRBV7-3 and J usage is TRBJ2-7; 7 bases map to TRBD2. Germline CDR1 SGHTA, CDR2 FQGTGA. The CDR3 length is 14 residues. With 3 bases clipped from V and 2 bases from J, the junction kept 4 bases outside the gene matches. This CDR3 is CASSLQGGPYEQYF. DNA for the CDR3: TGTGCCAGCAGCTTGCAGGGAGGGCCCTACGAGCAGTACTTC.

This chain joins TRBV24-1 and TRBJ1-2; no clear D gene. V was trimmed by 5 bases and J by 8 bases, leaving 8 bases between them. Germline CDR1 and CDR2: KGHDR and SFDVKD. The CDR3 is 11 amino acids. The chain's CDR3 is CATSAGGGYTF. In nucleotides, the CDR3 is TGTGCCACCAGTGCCGGCGGGGGCTACACCTTC.

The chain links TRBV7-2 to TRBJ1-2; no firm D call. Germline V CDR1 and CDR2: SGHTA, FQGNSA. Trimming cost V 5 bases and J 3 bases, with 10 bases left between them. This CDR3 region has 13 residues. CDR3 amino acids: CASSPGQHYGYTF. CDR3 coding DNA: TGTGCCAGCAGCCCTGGTCAGCACTATGGCTACACCTTC. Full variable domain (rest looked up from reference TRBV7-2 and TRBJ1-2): GAGVSQSPSNKVTEKGKDVELRCDPISGHTALYWYRQSLGQGLEFLIYFQGNSAPDKSGLPSDRFSAERTGGSVSTLTIQRTQQEDSAVYLCASSPGQHYGYTFGSGTRLTVV.

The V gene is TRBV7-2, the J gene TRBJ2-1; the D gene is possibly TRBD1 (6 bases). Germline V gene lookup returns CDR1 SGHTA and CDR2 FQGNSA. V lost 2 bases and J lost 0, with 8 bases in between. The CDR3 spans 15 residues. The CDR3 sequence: CASSLRGSSYNEQFF. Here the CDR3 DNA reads TGTGCCAGCAGCTTAAGGGGGTCCTCCTACAATGAGCAGTTCTTC.

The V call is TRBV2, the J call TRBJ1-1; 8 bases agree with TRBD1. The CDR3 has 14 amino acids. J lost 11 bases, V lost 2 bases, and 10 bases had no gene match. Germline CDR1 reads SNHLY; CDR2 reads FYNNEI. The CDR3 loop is CASSEFDRGGWAFF. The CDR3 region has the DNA TGTGCCAGCAGTGAATTCGACAGGGGAGGGTGGGCTTTCTTT.

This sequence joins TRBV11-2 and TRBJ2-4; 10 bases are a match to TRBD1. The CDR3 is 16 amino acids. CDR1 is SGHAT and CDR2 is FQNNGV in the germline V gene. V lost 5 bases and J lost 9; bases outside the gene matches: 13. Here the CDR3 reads CASSPKTGGNGGIQYF. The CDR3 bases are TGTGCCAGCAGCCCAAAGACAGGGGGCAATGGTGGCATTCAGTACTTC.

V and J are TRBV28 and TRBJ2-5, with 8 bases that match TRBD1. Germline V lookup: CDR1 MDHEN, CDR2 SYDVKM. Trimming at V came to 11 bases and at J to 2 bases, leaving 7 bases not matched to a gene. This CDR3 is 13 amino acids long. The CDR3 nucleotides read TGTGCCGTGGGGACAGGAGTACAAGAGACCCAGTACTTC. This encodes CAVGTGVQETQYF.

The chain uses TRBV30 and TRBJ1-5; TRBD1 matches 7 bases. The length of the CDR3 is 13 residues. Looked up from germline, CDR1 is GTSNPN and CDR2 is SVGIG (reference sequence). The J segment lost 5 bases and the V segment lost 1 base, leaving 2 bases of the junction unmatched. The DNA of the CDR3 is TGTGCCTGGAGTGGACAGGGCCATCAGCCCCAGCATTTT. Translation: CAWSGQGHQPQHF. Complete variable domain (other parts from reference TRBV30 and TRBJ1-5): SQTIHQWPATLVQPVGSPLSLECTVEGTSNPNLYWYRQAAGRGLQLLFYSVGIGQISSEVPQNLSASRPQDRQFILSSKKLLLSDSGFYLCAWSGQGHQPQHFGDGTRLSIL.